This T cell receptor beta chain was recorded in a study of T cells in Graves' hyperthyroidism and ophthalmopathy. Per the germline V gene, CDR1 is SNHLY and CDR2 is FYNNEI. Trimming took off 0 bases at V and 7 bases at J, with 12 bases between the two ends. This CDR3 contains 15 residues. A remark on this clonotype: Its antigen is still unknown.

Study-level findings and limits: In the analysis, a 13 V-J model separated ophthalmopathy from stable hyperthyroidism. Ophthalmopathy got predicted by the model a median roughly six months before its onset. Blood also carried most thyroid clonotypes expanded above 0.001.

The source material, RNA transcripts, was used to amplify TCR beta CDR3 regions. The HTBI primer set served for first-round RT-PCR of the TCR CDR3. One entry per CDR3 protein, called by TCRdb with MiXCR from the multiplex PCR reads. The sample includes hundreds of thousands of distinct CDR3 sequences, 45% seen only once; the top ten take 7% to 7.5%. The V and J genes are TRBV2 and TRBJ1-4; D ambiguous. Sequences were obtained from peripheral blood or thyroid tissue (not recorded which). The clonotype comes from an adult man with Graves' disease, either hyperthyroidism or ophthalmopathy (not recorded which). The CDR3 DNA sequence: TGTGCCAGCAGTGAAGCCGAGGGTAACGGTGAAAAACTGTTTTTT. Its protein product is CASSEAEGNGEKLFF.